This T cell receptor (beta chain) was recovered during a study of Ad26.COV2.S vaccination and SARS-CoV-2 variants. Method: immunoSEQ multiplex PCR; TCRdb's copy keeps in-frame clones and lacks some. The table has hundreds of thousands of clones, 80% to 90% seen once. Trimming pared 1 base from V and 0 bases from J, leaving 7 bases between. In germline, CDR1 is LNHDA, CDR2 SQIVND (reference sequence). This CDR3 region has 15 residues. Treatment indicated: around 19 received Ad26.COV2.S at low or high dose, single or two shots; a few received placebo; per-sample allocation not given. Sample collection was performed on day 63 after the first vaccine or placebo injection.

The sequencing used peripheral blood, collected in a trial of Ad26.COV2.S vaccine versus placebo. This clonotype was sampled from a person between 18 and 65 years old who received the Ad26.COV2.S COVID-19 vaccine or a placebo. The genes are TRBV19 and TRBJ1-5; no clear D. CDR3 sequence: CASSIVEDSNQPQHF. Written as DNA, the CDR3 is TGTGCCAGTAGTATAGTAGAAGATAGCAATCAGCCCCAGCATTTT.